This note documents a single T cell receptor (beta chain) sequence. Its target antigen remains unknown. It has no much larger one-base neighbor in the sample; base qualities were not kept. The sample belongs to a study of T cell repertoires and Cas9 in healthy adults (dated by TCRdb to the late 2010s). Turning to the overall study: SpCas9-reactive T cells were characterized for multi-effector potency, cytotoxicity and lineage determination within the CD4 and CD8 compartments. Preexisting T cell immunity against the Streptococcus pyogenes Cas9 nuclease (SpCas9) used in CRISPR gene editing was examined in the study. The paper as a whole reports these results and caveats: In vitro, SpCas9-reactive regulatory T cells were reported to reduce the proliferation and function of SpCas9-reactive effector T cells.

Library construction relied on the immunoSEQ multiplex PCR assay. Entries here come from immuneACCESS through TCRdb and include only in-frame sequences with V and J called. Some clones fail to appear in such tables; in the studies checked, an unresolved V gene covers under half of the shortfall, and the cause of the remainder is unknown. The sample table holds almost 15,000 clones, of which approximately 88% were seen once. Approximately 2.1% of the sample is in the top ten clones. Healthy humans were used as donors in the study. Trimming leaves V shorter by 2 bases and J shorter by 4 bases, with the junction holding 5 bases beyond the gene matches. Inclusive of the bounding cysteine and phenylalanine, the CDR3 is 15 residues long. Just CDR3 DNA is preserved here, 45 bases in frame from base 1. In the germline V gene, CDR1 corresponds to WSHSY and CDR2 to SAAADI.

This TCR was recovered from a human donor in good health. Input material: Tregs (CD4+, CD25+, CD127-, CD137-, CD154-) from PBMCs; culture status not recorded. The chain uses TRBV10-2 and TRBJ2-7, with 10 junctional bases fitting TRBD2. The CDR3 region reads CASSEAAGGPYEQYF. The DNA sequence is given as TGCGCCAGCAGTGAGGCAGCGGGGGGGCCTTACGAGCAGTACTTC.